Listed here are 30 T cell receptor beta chains from one sample, sequenced in a study of cytomegalovirus exposure and HLA in healthy donors. 60 Vbeta and 13 Jbeta primers were used in PCR. Repertoires were generated with immunoSEQ multiplex PCR, while TCRdb's copy carries only in-frame clones and drops some. The sample has under 200,000 clones; roughly three quarters are singletons. Material for sequencing was PBMCs. The receptor set was obtained from a woman between 45 and 65 years old in good health and CMV-seronegative.

The rearrangement links TRBV27 to TRBJ2-7; 9 nucleotides align to TRBD2. V dropped 6 bases and J dropped 1; count of bases not matched to a gene: 4. Germline loops: CDR1 MNHEY, CDR2 SMNVEV (reference sequence). The CDR3 runs to 14 residues. Here the CDR3 reads CASRGSGGSYEQYF. In DNA, the CDR3 is TGTGCCAGCAGAGGAAGCGGGGGGTCCTACGAGCAGTACTTC.

This rearrangement joins TRBV4-2 to TRBJ1-1, with 8 bases lining up with TRBD1. The V gene's germline CDR1 is LGHNA and CDR2 YNFKEQ. Trimming cost V 3 bases and J 5 bases; bases outside gene matches: 5. The CDR3 sequence is 14 residues long. The CDR3 region has the DNA TGTGCCAGCAGCCAGCAGGGGGCAGGGACTGAAGCTTTCTTT. Amino acids: CASSQQGAGTEAFF.

This clone was counted a few times. The V call is TRBV7-2, the J call TRBJ2-2; perhaps TRBD1 as D (5 bases). The V gene's germline CDR1 is SGHTA and CDR2 FQGNSA. Trimming removed 7 bases from V and 0 bases from J, with 9 bases in between. The CDR3 is made up of 14 amino acids. The CDR3 DNA is TGTGCCAGCATCCCAGGGTCGAACACCGGGGAGCTGTTTTTT. It encodes CASIPGSNTGELFF.

CDR3 bases: TGTGCCAGCAGTTTTAGAGGGGGAGGCTACACCTTC. Its protein is CASSFRGGGYTF. The chain carries TRBV28 and TRBJ1-2, with D perhaps matching TRBD1 (6 bases). Germline-derived CDR1 and CDR2 are MDHEN and SYDVKM. This CDR3 spans 12 amino acids. Deletions cut 3 bases from V and 8 bases from J, with 10 bases between.

V gene TRBV10-2 combines with J gene TRBJ2-7, with D possibly being TRBD1 (7 bases). Germline-derived CDR1 and CDR2 are WSHSY and SAAADI. Deletions cut 2 bases from V and 2 bases from J, with 13 bases between. This CDR3 comprises 15 residues. The CDR3 DNA is TGCGCCAGCAGTGAGGGGCAGGGGGGCCCCTACGAGCAGTACTTC. Protein: CASSEGQGGPYEQYF.

V usage is TRBV29-1 and J usage is TRBJ1-1; 10 bases line up with TRBD1. Unmatched junction bases numbered 9, after V lost 5 bases and J lost 3 bases. The CDR3 is 15 amino acids. Germline assignment: CDR1 SQVTM and CDR2 ANQGSEA. This CDR3 reads CSVMPPDRGDTEAFF. Written as DNA, the CDR3 is TGCAGCGTTATGCCCCCGGACAGGGGGGACACTGAAGCTTTCTTT.

To note about this clone: The junction differs from germline at one of its ends, possibly a read error. This rearrangement joins TRBV28 to TRBJ2-3, with D perhaps matching TRBD1 (5 bases). The V gene's germline CDR1 is MDHEN and CDR2 SYDVKM. The CDR3 is made up of 17 amino acids. CDR3 coding DNA: TGTGCCAGCAGTTTGATCCGTCGGCCGATGAGCACAGGTACGCAGTATTTT. It is translated as CASSLIRRPMSTGTQYF.

The CDR3 DNA sequence: TGTGCCAGCATAAGGGAGGGGGGATCGAACACCGGGGAGCTGTTTTTT. Protein product: CASIREGGSNTGELFF. V and J are TRBV2 and TRBJ2-2, with a tentative D call TRBD2 (7 bases). Trimming took 7 bases from V and 0 from J, leaving 15 bases between them. CDR1 and CDR2 (germline): SNHLY, FYNNEI. This CDR3 is built from 16 residues.

This chain joins TRBV4-3 and TRBJ1-1; D may be TRBD1 (5 bases). This CDR3 has 14 amino acids. Germline V gives CDR1 LGHNA, CDR2 YSLEER. Trimming stripped 0 bases from V and 5 bases from J, with 10 bases between. CDR3 protein: CASSQEGRGTEAFF. CDR3 nucleotides: TGCGCCAGCAGCCAAGAGGGCCGGGGGACTGAAGCTTTCTTT.

The CDR3 region has the DNA TGTGCCAGCAGTGCTTGGGACACTAATAACAATGAGCAGTTCTTC. Protein sequence: CASSAWDTNNNEQFF. The chain recombines TRBV6-1 with TRBJ2-1, with a weak D call TRBD1 (6 bases). Germline values: CDR1 MNHNS, CDR2 SASEGT. The CDR3 contains 15 residues. Trimming shortened V by 4 bases and J by 5 bases, and 15 bases separated the two germline ends.

The chain joins TRBV28 to TRBJ2-1; D remains unclear. V was clipped by 7 bases and J by 0 bases, with 13 bases between them. Germline V CDR1 and CDR2: MDHEN, SYDVKM. This CDR3 is built from 15 residues. The CDR3 DNA sequence: TGTGCCAGCACCCCAAGAGAAAGCTCCTACAATGAGCAGTTCTTC. Translating it yields CASTPRESSYNEQFF. The full variable domain, with the rest looked up from reference TRBV28 and TRBJ2-1, is DVKVTQSSRYLVKRTGEKVFLECVQDMDHENMFWYRQDPGLGLRLIYFSYDVKMKEKGDIPEGYSVSREKKERFSLILESASTNQTSMYLCASTPRESSYNEQFFGPGTRLTVL.

This clone was seen only a few times. V gene TRBV10-3 combines with J gene TRBJ1-1; TRBD1 is a possible D gene (5 bases). Germline V gene lookup returns CDR1 ENHRY and CDR2 SYGVKD. V was shortened by 6 bases and J by 0 bases, with 8 bases between the two germline ends. The CDR3 covers 13 residues. The CDR3 protein is CAIRGAMNTEAFF. CDR3 nucleotide sequence: TGTGCCATCAGAGGGGCGATGAACACTGAAGCTTTCTTT.

The rearrangement joins TRBV18 to TRBJ1-2; 8 bases fit TRBD1. Germline CDR1 KGHSH, CDR2 LQKENI. V gave up 3 bases and J gave up 7 bases; unmatched junction bases: 4. The CDR3 is made up of 13 amino acids. CDR3 protein: CASSPKTGAGYTF. In DNA form, the CDR3 reads TGTGCCAGCTCACCGAAGACAGGGGCTGGCTACACCTTC.

The rearrangement joins TRBV7-9 to TRBJ1-5, with 8 positions matching TRBD1. The V gene's germline CDR1 is SEHNR and CDR2 FQNEAQ (reference sequence). Germline trimming cut 5 bases from V and 6 bases from J; bases unmatched to any gene: 6. The CDR3 spans 14 residues. Written as DNA, the CDR3 is TGTGCCAGCAGCCCGGACAGGGCATTTCAGCCCCAGCATTTT. Protein: CASSPDRAFQPQHF. The whole variable domain, remainder taken from reference TRBV7-9 and TRBJ1-5, is DTGVSQNPRHKITKRGQNVTFRCDPISEHNRLYWYRQTLGQGPEFLTYFQNEAQLEKSRLLSDRFSAERPKGSFSTLEIQRTEQGDSAMYLCASSPDRAFQPQHFGDGTRLSIL.

The chain links TRBV18 to TRBJ1-1, with D tentatively TRBD1 (5 bases). Trimming removed 4 bases at V and 4 bases at J, with 7 bases between. The CDR3 length is 12 residues. Germline CDR1 KGHSH, CDR2 LQKENI. The chain's CDR3 is CASSQGFTEAFF. CDR3 in DNA: TGTGCCAGCTCACAGGGGTTCACTGAAGCTTTCTTT.

V gene TRBV7-2 combines with J gene TRBJ2-7; 8 nucleotides match TRBD1. V lost 1 base and J lost 5; bases outside the gene matches: 10. Germline V gene sequence: CDR1 SGHTA, CDR2 FQGNSA. This CDR3 has 16 residues. This CDR3 reads CASSLVPRQGKDEQYF. The CDR3 DNA sequence: TGTGCCAGCAGCTTAGTCCCGAGACAGGGGAAGGACGAGCAGTACTTC.

The CDR3 sequence: CASSLSRSGEAFF. The CDR3 nucleotides are TGTGCCAGCAGTTTAAGCAGGTCCGGTGAAGCTTTCTTT. The chain is built from TRBV28 and TRBJ1-1; D not certain. CDR3 length: 13 residues. V was cut by 2 bases and J by 7 bases, with 11 bases left in between. CDR1 is MDHEN, CDR2 SYDVKM, per germline.

V gene TRBV19 combines with J gene TRBJ2-3; D is possibly TRBD2 (6 bases). The V and J ends lost 6 bases and 2 bases respectively, with 15 bases between them. In germline, CDR1 is LNHDA, CDR2 SQIVND (reference sequence). The CDR3 is 15 amino acids. The CDR3, as DNA: TGTGCCAGTAGCAAAGGACTATCAAACACAGATACGCAGTATTTT. This sequence encodes CASSKGLSNTDTQYF.

The CDR3 here is CASSRTGGNTGELFF. CDR3 nucleotides: TGTGCCAGCAGCCGGACAGGCGGGAACACCGGGGAGCTGTTTTTT. The chain recombines TRBV11-2 with TRBJ2-2, with TRBD1 matching over 7 bases. The CDR3 runs to 15 residues. The germline V gene encodes CDR1 SGHAT and CDR2 FQNNGV. Trimming took 5 bases from V and 1 from J; bases not matched to a gene: 4.

The V and J genes are TRBV10-3 and TRBJ1-3; weak D call: TRBD1 (5 bases). Germline lookup yields CDR1 ENHRY and CDR2 SYGVKD. V was shortened by 3 bases and J by 0 bases, with 12 bases between the two germline ends. This CDR3 is built from 16 residues. The CDR3 DNA is TGTGCCATCAGTGACTCCAGGGCATACTCTGGAAACACCATATATTTT. It codes for CAISDSRAYSGNTIYF.

V gene TRBV7-9 combines with J gene TRBJ2-5; 9 nucleotides line up with TRBD1. V dropped 0 bases and J dropped 3; count of bases not matched to a gene: 14. Germline loops: CDR1 SEHNR, CDR2 FQNEAQ (reference sequence). The CDR3 has 19 amino acids. The CDR3: CASSLARFWDRVVEETQYF. Here the CDR3 DNA reads TGTGCCAGCAGCTTAGCGAGGTTCTGGGACAGGGTTGTAGAAGAGACCCAGTACTTC.

The rearrangement links TRBV15 to TRBJ1-1; the D is unclear. V lost 2 bases to trimming and J lost 5 bases, with 15 bases between them. Germline lookup yields CDR1 LNHNV and CDR2 YYDKDF (reference sequence). CDR3 length equals 15 residues. The CDR3, as DNA: TGTGCCACCAGCAGACGAGACACCCCGAAAACTGAAGCTTTCTTT. This codes for CATSRRDTPKTEAFF.

This clone has a handful of counts. The chain couples TRBV25-1 to TRBJ2-5; D is perhaps TRBD2 (7 bases). This CDR3 contains 13 residues. Germline CDR1 and CDR2: MGHDK and SYGVNS. V lost 6 bases, J lost 5 bases, and 13 bases lay in between. CDR3 protein: CASSHGGPETQYF. In DNA, the CDR3 is TGTGCCAGCAGCCACGGGGGGCCGGAGACCCAGTACTTC.

The J gene is TRBJ2-7, the V gene TRBV5-1; D unresolved. V shed 9 bases and J shed 0 bases, with 16 bases lying between them. CDR1 and CDR2 (germline): SGHRS, YFSETQ. The CDR3 is made up of 14 amino acids. CDR3 residues: CAITAEPCSYEQYF. The CDR3 DNA reads TGCGCCATCACCGCAGAACCGTGCTCCTACGAGCAGTACTTC.

The chain couples TRBV5-1 to TRBJ1-2, with a tentative D call TRBD1 (5 bases). The CDR3 runs 13 residues. Trimming took 0 bases from V and 4 from J, leaving 7 bases between them. Germline values: CDR1 SGHRS, CDR2 YFSETQ. The CDR3 DNA reads TGCGCCAGCAGCTTGGTCGGGGGCTATGGCTACACCTTC. It is translated as CASSLVGGYGYTF.

V and J are TRBV7-9 and TRBJ1-4; no reliable D call. This CDR3 spans 12 amino acids. Looked up from germline, CDR1 is SEHNR and CDR2 is FQNEAQ (reference sequence). The V gene lost 2 bases and the J gene lost 7 bases, with 5 bases spanning the gap. CDR3 sequence reads: CASSLRGEKLFF. CDR3 DNA: TGTGCCAGCAGCTTACGAGGTGAAAAACTGTTTTTT.

The rearrangement uses TRBV4-2 and TRBJ2-6; TRBD2 matches 8 bases. Per the germline V gene, CDR1 is LGHNA and CDR2 is YNFKEQ. CDR3 length: 20 residues. The junction had 10 bases not matched to a gene; V was cut back by 0 bases and J by 0 bases. CDR3 sequence: CASSQEDLVRGDSGANVLTF. DNA of the CDR3: TGTGCCAGCAGCCAAGAGGATTTAGTGCGGGGGGACTCTGGGGCCAACGTCCTGACTTTC.

This clone has only one observation. This chain joins TRBV5-1 and TRBJ2-4; D is uncertain. V shed 7 bases and J shed 6 bases, with 14 bases lying between them. From germline, CDR1 is SGHRS and CDR2 YFSETQ. This CDR3 is built from 13 residues. The CDR3 region has the DNA TGCGCCAGCGCCCCGGGTTCGGGAAACATTCAGTACTTC. Translation: CASAPGSGNIQYF.

J is TRBJ2-4 and V is TRBV11-2; perhaps TRBD1 as D (6 bases). CDR3 length: 16 residues. Germline V lookup: CDR1 SGHAT, CDR2 FQNNGV. Trimming removed 3 bases at V and 4 bases at J, with 16 bases between. The CDR3 coding sequence is TGTGCCAGCAGCTTTTTGGGGGCACGGGGAAAAAACATTCAGTACTTC. Its translation: CASSFLGARGKNIQYF. The whole variable domain, remainder taken from reference TRBV11-2 and TRBJ2-4, is EAGVAQSPRYKIIEKRQSVAFWCNPISGHATLYWYQQILGQGPKLLIQFQNNGVVDDSQLPKDRFSAERLKGVDSTLKIQPAKLEDSAVYLCASSFLGARGKNIQYFGAGTRLSVL.

The genes are TRBV4-3 and TRBJ2-1; the match to TRBD2 covers 7 bases. In germline, CDR1 is LGHNA, CDR2 YSLEER. This CDR3 has 17 amino acids. Germline trimming cut 1 base from V and 0 bases from J; bases unmatched to any gene: 6. As DNA, the CDR3 is TGCGCCAGCAGCCAAGGGGCGGGAGTTGGCTCCTACAATGAGCAGTTCTTC. Translation gives CASSQGAGVGSYNEQFF.